This T cell receptor (beta chain) was found in a study of T cell responses to AZD1222 COVID-19 vaccine. General study results and limits: Clonal diversity may have been underestimated, and the donors were mostly white British, with more females than males. Dominant at 160-218 and 743-854, vaccine-associated CD4 TCRs also spanned spike. Repertoires were collected only later (after the peak T cell response had occurred). A reported finding is that nearly half of spike-specific TCRs target unmutated variant regions.

Assay used: immunoSEQ multiplex PCR; TCRdb lists only in-frame clones, some missing. The data hold roughly 130,000 clones, with 75% to 90% observed a single time. V shed 2 bases and J shed 12 bases, with 20 bases lying between them. This CDR3 has 15 residues. Germline-derived CDR1 and CDR2 are SGHTA and FQGTGA. Of note for this clone: The antigen remains undetermined.

The chain has TRBV7-3 and TRBJ2-1; possibly TRBD1 for D (6 bases). The receptor comes from an adult in good health. The sample was peripheral blood, taken on day 0 of AZD1222 vaccination. The CDR3 nucleotides read TGTGCCAGCAGCTTAGGGGGCGCGGAGATAAATCGGCAGTTCTTC. Its translation is CASSLGGAEINRQFF. The variable domain in full, with the rest retrieved from reference TRBV7-3 and TRBJ2-1, is GAGVSQTPSNKVTEKGKYVELRCDPISGHTALYWYRQSLGQGPEFLIYFQGTGAADDSGLPNDRFFAVRPEGSVSTLKIQRTERGDSAVYLCASSLGGAEINRQFFGPGTRLTVL.